A selection of T cell receptor beta chains follows, all from one sample in a study of control samples from healthy donors and cancer patients. The data were produced by immunoSEQ multiplex PCR, yet TCRdb's version contains in-frame clones alone and is incomplete. The profile shows some 170,000 clones, 96% of them singletons. The specimen was blood. These receptors came from a woman in her 30s in good health. CDR3s include the opening cysteine and the closing phenylalanine or tryptophan. A D gene is named only where the DNA matches it firmly. Clone size is stated in some rows and not others, as once, few, many or a class when expanded.

size: .; D: .; V: TRBV7-3; J: TRBJ2-3; CDR3: CASSVGTDTQYF; DNA: TGTGCCAGCAGCGTTGGTACAGATACGCAGTATTTT
size: .; D: .; V: TRBV13; J: TRBJ2-5; CDR3: CASSSRDFQETQYF; DNA: TGTGCCAGCAGCTCCCGGGACTTCCAAGAGACCCAGTACTTC
size: .; D: .; V: TRBV19; J: TRBJ2-1; CDR3: CASSIVEEAYNEQFF; DNA: TGTGCCAGTAGTATAGTAGAAGAGGCCTACAATGAGCAGTTCTTC
size: .; D: .; V: TRBV6-2/TRBV6-3; J: TRBJ1-4; CDR3: CASSYSEGEKLFF; DNA: TGTGCCAGCAGTTACTCGGAGGGTGAAAAACTGTTTTTT
size: once; D: TRBD2; V: TRBV24-1; J: TRBJ2-2; CDR3: CATSDPGGENTGELFF; DNA: TGTGCCACCAGTGACCCCGGGGGGGAGAACACCGGGGAGCTGTTTTTT
size: .; D: TRBD1; V: TRBV5-1; J: TRBJ2-1; CDR3: CASSLGSAGGLNEQFF; DNA: TGCGCCAGCAGCTTGGGTTCGGCAGGGGGCTTAAATGAGCAGTTCTTC
size: .; D: .; V: TRBV29-1; J: TRBJ2-5; CDR3: CSVVKAYQETQYF; DNA: TGCAGCGTTGTGAAGGCCTACCAAGAGACCCAGTACTTC
size: .; D: TRBD1; V: TRBV4-1; J: TRBJ1-2; CDR3: CASSQNTLIRTGSAFGYYGYTF; DNA: TGCGCCAGCAGCCAAAACACCCTTATTAGGACAGGGAGCGCGTTTGGCTACTATGGCTACACCTTC
size: .; D: .; V: TRBV27; J: TRBJ2-3; CDR3: CASSLLSMSYADTQYF; DNA: TGTGCCAGCAGTTTATTGTCCATGTCGTACGCAGATACGCAGTATTTT
size: once; D: TRBD1; V: TRBV7-9; J: TRBJ2-2; CDR3: CASTPQGGQGNTGELFF; DNA: TGTGCCAGCACCCCCCAAGGGGGACAGGGTAACACCGGGGAGCTGTTTTTT
size: .; D: TRBD2; V: TRBV24-1; J: TRBJ2-1; CDR3: CATSDPSGNSYNEQFF; DNA: TGTGCCACCAGTGACCCTAGCGGGAACTCCTACAATGAGCAGTTCTTC
size: .; D: .; V: TRBV7-9; J: TRBJ2-3; CDR3: CASSFPLGSADTQYF; DNA: TGTGCCAGCAGCTTCCCACTCGGGAGTGCAGATACGCAGTATTTT
size: .; D: .; V: TRBV27; J: TRBJ1-5; CDR3: CASSLWSNQPQHF; DNA: TGTGCCAGCAGTTTATGGAGCAATCAGCCCCAGCATTTT
size: .; D: .; V: TRBV19; J: TRBJ2-2; CDR3: CASSPIPSLVSGELFF; DNA: TGTGCCAGTAGTCCCATTCCATCACTAGTTTCCGGGGAGCTGTTTTTT
size: once; D: .; V: TRBV7-7; J: TRBJ2-1; CDR3: CASSLSHRRDPSYNEQFF; DNA: TGTGCTAGCAGCTTATCGCACCGGCGGGACCCCTCCTACAATGAGCAGTTCTTC
size: .; D: TRBD1; V: TRBV11-1; J: TRBJ2-7; CDR3: CASSPGQVHEQYF; DNA: TGTGCCAGCAGCCCGGGACAGGTCCACGAGCAGTACTTC
size: .; D: .; V: TRBV18; J: TRBJ2-3; CDR3: CASSPDNTDTQYF; DNA: TGTGCCAGCTCACCGGACAACACAGATACGCAGTATTTT
size: .; D: .; V: TRBV25-1; J: TRBJ2-7; CDR3: CASSEYHEQYF; DNA: TGTGCCAGCAGTGAATACCACGAGCAGTACTTC
size: .; D: .; V: TRBV6-6; J: TRBJ1-5; CDR3: CASSLWDNQPQHF; DNA: TGTGCCAGCAGTCTATGGGACAATCAGCCCCAGCATTTT
size: .; D: .; V: TRBV19; J: TRBJ1-1; CDR3: CASSIKGDTEAFF; DNA: TGTGCCAGTAGTATTAAGGGGGACACTGAAGCTTTCTTT
size: .; D: .; V: TRBV24-1; J: TRBJ2-3; CDR3: CATKEPGAGTQYF; DNA: TGTGCCACCAAAGAGCCGGGAGCGGGTACGCAGTATTTT
size: .; D: .; V: TRBV3-1/TRBV3-2; J: TRBJ2-6; CDR3: CASSPPAGANVLTF; DNA: TGTGCCAGCAGCCCCCCAGCCGGGGCCAACGTCCTGACTTTC
size: .; D: TRBD2; V: TRBV7-9; J: TRBJ2-1; CDR3: CASSFPSGGLIYNEQFF; DNA: TGTGCCAGCAGCTTTCCTAGCGGGGGACTGATCTACAATGAGCAGTTCTTC
size: .; D: TRBD1; V: TRBV6-6; J: TRBJ1-1; CDR3: CASNLGGLTAEAFF; DNA: TGTGCCAGCAACTTAGGGGGCCTGACGGCTGAAGCTTTCTTT
size: .; D: TRBD2; V: TRBV3-1/TRBV3-2; J: TRBJ2-2; CDR3: CASSKRGGNTGELFF; DNA: TGTGCCAGCTCCAAGCGGGGGGGCAACACCGGGGAGCTGTTTTTT
size: .; D: .; V: TRBV4-2; J: TRBJ1-2; CDR3: CASSQEGHGYTF; DNA: TGTGCCAGCAGCCAAGAGGGCCATGGCTACACCTTC
size: .; D: TRBD1; V: TRBV6-2/TRBV6-3; J: TRBJ2-3; CDR3: CASSPGTGRDTQYF; DNA: TGTGCCAGCAGCCCCGGGACAGGGAGAGATACGCAGTATTTT
size: .; D: .; V: TRBV18; J: TRBJ1-1; CDR3: CASSPRTGRGTEAFF; DNA: TGTGCCAGCTCACCACGAACAGGGAGAGGGACTGAAGCTTTCTTT
size: .; D: .; V: TRBV10-2; J: TRBJ1-2; CDR3: CASSRGTEGVYGYTF; DNA: TGCGCCAGCTCAAGAGGGACGGAAGGGGTCTATGGCTACACCTTC
size: .; D: .; V: TRBV7-9; J: TRBJ1-2; CDR3: CASSLVPQTQYGYTF; DNA: TGTGCCAGCAGCTTAGTACCCCAAACACAGTATGGCTACACCTTC
size: .; D: .; V: TRBV18; J: TRBJ1-2; CDR3: CASSEGRSVANYGYTF; DNA: TGTGCCAGCTCGGAGGGGCGGTCCGTCGCTAACTATGGCTACACCTTC
size: .; D: .; V: TRBV3-1/TRBV3-2; J: TRBJ2-7; CDR3: CASSQARVSYEQYF; DNA: TGTGCCAGCAGCCAAGCTAGGGTATCCTACGAGCAGTACTTC
size: .; D: TRBD2; V: TRBV27; J: TRBJ2-2; CDR3: CASRGLRGANSGELFF; DNA: TGTGCCAGCAGGGGGTTGCGGGGGGCCAACTCCGGGGAGCTGTTTTTT
size: .; D: TRBD1; V: TRBV12-3/TRBV12-4; J: TRBJ2-7; CDR3: CASSSGQAGVTHF; DNA: TGTGCCAGCAGTTCCGGACAGGCCGGTGTCACCCACTTC
size: .; D: .; V: TRBV4-1; J: TRBJ1-5; CDR3: CASSQGAYSNQPQHF; DNA: TGCGCCAGCAGTCAAGGGGCTTATAGCAATCAGCCCCAGCATTTT
size: .; D: TRBD1; V: TRBV6-5; J: TRBJ2-7; CDR3: CASSYSGQVSSYEQYF; DNA: TGTGCCAGCAGTTACTCGGGACAGGTTTCCTCCTACGAGCAGTACTTC
size: .; D: .; V: TRBV27; J: TRBJ2-7; CDR3: CASSLRGGGSYEQYF; DNA: TGTGCCAGCAGTTTAAGAGGTGGTGGCTCCTACGAGCAGTACTTC
size: once; D: TRBD2; V: TRBV13; J: TRBJ2-6; CDR3: CASSHAGTTSSGANVLTF; DNA: TGTGCCAGCAGCCACGCCGGGACTACCAGTAGTGGGGCCAACGTCCTGACTTTC
size: .; D: .; V: TRBV30; J: TRBJ1-2; CDR3: CAWSVQRTVNGYTF; DNA: TGTGCCTGGAGTGTACAGAGGACAGTAAATGGCTACACCTTC
size: .; D: .; V: TRBV25-1; J: TRBJ1-1; CDR3: CASTSQGFNTEAFF; DNA: TGTGCCAGCACCTCACAGGGATTCAACACTGAAGCTTTCTTT